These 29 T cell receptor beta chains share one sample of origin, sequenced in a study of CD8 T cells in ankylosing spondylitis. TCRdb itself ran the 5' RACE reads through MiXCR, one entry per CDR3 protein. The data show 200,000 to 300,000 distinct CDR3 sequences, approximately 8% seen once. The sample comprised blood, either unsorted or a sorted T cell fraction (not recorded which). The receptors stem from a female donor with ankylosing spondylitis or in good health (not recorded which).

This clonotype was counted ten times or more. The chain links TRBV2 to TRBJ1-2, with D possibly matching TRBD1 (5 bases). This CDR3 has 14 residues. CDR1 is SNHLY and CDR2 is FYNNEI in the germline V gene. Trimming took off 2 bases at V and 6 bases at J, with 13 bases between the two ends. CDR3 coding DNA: TGTGCCAGCAGTGAATCCCGGACATTGGATGGCTACACCTTC. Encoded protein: CASSESRTLDGYTF.

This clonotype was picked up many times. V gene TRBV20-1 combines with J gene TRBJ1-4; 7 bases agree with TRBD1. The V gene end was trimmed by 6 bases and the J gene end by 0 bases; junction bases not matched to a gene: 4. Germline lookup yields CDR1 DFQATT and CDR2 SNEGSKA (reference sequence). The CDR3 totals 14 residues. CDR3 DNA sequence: TGCAGTGCAAGGGGGCCTGCAACTAATGAAAAACTGTTTTTT. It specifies CSARGPATNEKLFF.

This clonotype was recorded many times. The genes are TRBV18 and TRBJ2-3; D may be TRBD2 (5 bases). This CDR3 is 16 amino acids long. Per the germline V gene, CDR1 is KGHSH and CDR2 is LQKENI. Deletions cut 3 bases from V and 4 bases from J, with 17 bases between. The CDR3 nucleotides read TGTGCCAGCTCACCTGGACTCCCAGTACCGGCAGATACGCAGTATTTT. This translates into CASSPGLPVPADTQYF.

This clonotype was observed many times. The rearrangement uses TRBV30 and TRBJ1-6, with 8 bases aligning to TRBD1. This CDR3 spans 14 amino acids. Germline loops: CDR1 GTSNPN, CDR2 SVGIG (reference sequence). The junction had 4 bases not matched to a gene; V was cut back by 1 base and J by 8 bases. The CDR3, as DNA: TGTGCCTGGAGTGACGCACAGGGGGATTCACCCCTCCACTTT. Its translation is CAWSDAQGDSPLHF.

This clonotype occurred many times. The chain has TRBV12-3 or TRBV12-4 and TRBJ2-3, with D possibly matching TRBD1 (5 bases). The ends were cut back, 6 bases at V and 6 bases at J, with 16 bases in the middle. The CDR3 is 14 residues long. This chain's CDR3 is CASSSDLKGDTQYF. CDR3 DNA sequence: TGTGCCAGCAGCTCGGACCTAAAGGGGGATACGCAGTATTTT.

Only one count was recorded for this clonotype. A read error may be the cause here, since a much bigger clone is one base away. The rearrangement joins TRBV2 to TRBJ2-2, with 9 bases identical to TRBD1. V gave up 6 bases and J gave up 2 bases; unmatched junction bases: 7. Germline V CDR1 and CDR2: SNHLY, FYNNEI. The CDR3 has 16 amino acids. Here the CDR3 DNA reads TGTGCCAGCAGCCCAAGGACAGGGGACAACACCGGGGAGCTGTTTTTT. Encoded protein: CASSPRTGDNTGELFF.

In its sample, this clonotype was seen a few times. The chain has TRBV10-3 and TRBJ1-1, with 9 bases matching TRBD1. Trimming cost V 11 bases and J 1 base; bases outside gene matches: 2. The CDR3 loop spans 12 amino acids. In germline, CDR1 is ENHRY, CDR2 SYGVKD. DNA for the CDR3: TGTGCCGTGGGACAGGGGAACACTGAAGCTTTCTTT. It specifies CAVGQGNTEAFF.

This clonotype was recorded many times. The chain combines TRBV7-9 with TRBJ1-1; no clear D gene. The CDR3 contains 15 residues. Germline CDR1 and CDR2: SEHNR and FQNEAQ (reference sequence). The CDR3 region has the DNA TGTGCGATCACCATGAGGGTGGATGCTAACACTGAAGCTTTCTTT. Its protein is CAITMRVDANTEAFF.

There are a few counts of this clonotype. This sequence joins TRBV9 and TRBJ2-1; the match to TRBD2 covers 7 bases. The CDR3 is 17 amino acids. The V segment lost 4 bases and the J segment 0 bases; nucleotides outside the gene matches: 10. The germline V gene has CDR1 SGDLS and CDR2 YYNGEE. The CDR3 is CASSPTGGASSYNEQFF. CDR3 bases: TGTGCCAGCAGCCCGACGGGGGGTGCCAGCTCCTACAATGAGCAGTTCTTC.

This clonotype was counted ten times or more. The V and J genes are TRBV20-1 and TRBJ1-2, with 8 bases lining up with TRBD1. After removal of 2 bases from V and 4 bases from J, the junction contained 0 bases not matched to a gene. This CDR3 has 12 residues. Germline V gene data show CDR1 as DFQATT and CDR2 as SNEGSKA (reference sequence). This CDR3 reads CSARQGAYGYTF. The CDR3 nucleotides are TGCAGTGCTAGACAGGGGGCCTATGGCTACACCTTC.

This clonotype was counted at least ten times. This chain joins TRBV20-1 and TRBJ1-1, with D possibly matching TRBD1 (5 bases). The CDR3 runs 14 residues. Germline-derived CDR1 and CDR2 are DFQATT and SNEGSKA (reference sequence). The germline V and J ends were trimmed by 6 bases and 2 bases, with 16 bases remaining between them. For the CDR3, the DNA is TGCAGTGCCTTTAGGGAGGGGACCAACACTGAAGCTTTCTTT. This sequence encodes CSAFREGTNTEAFF.

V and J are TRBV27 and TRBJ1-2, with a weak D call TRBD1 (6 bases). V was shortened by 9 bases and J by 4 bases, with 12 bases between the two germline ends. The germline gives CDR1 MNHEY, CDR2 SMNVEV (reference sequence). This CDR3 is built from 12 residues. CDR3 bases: TGTGCCAGTAGGGGGTCTTCCTATGGCTACACCTTC. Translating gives CASRGSSYGYTF.

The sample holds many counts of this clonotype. The CDR3 sequence: CSVEDFGNTIYF. In DNA, the CDR3 is TGCAGCGTTGAAGACTTCGGAAACACCATATATTTT. The V gene is TRBV29-1, the J gene TRBJ1-3, with D unresolved. V lost 0 bases, J lost 4 bases, and 4 bases lay in between. This CDR3 comprises 12 residues. Germline CDR1 is SQVTM and CDR2 is ANQGSEA.

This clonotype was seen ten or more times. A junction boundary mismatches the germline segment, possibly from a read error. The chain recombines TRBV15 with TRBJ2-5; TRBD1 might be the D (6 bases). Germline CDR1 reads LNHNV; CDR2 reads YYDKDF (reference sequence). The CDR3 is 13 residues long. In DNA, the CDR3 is TGTGCCACCAGCAGAGATCACAGGGCAGTGGGGGACTTC. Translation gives CATSRDHRAVGDF.

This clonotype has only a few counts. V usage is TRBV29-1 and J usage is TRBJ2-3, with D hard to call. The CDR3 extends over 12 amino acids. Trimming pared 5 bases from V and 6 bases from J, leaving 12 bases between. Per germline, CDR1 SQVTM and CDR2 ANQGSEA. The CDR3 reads CSVQITSDTQYF. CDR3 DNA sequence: TGCAGCGTTCAGATCACCTCTGATACGCAGTATTTT.

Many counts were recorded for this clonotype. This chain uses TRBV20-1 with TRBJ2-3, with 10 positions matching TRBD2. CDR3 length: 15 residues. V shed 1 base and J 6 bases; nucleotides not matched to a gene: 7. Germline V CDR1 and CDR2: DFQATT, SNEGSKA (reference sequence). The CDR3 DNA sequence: TGCAGTGCTAGAGCCCTAGCGGGAGTTGGGGATACGCAGTATTTT. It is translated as CSARALAGVGDTQYF.

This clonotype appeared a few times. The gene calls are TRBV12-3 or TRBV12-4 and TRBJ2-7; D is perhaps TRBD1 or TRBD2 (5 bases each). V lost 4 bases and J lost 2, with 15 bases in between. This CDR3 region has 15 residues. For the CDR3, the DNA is TGTGCCAGCAGTTGGGGCGGCGGGCCAGCCTACGAGCAGTACTTC. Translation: CASSWGGGPAYEQYF.

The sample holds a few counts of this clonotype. The CDR3 nucleotides read TGTGCCAGCAGTCTCACCCACTACCGAGGGGGGCAGTTCTTC. Residues: CASSLTHYRGGQFF. The V call is TRBV6-2 or TRBV6-3, the J call TRBJ2-1; maybe TRBD1 (6 bases). V was trimmed by 5 bases and J by 12 bases, leaving 20 bases between them. In germline, CDR1 is MNHEY, CDR2 SVGEGT. This CDR3 contains 14 residues.

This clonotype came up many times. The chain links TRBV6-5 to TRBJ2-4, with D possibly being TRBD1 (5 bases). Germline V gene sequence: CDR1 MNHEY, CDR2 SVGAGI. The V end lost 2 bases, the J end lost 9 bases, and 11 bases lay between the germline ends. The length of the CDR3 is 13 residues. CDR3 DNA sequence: TGTGCCAGCAGTTACGGAAGGGGTGGCATTCAGTACTTC. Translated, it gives CASSYGRGGIQYF.

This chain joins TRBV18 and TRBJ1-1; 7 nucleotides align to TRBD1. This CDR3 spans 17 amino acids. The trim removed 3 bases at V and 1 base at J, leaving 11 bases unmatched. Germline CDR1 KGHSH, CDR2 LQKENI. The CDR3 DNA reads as TGTGCCAGCTCACCGTCAGGGGGGGGGAACCCGAACACTGAAGCTTTCTTT. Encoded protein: CASSPSGGGNPNTEAFF.

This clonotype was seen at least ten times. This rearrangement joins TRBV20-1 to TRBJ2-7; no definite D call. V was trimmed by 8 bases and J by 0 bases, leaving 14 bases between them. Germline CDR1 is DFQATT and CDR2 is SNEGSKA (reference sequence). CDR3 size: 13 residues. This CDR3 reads CSLRHPLSYEQYF. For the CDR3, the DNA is TGCAGTTTAAGACACCCACTCTCCTACGAGCAGTACTTC.

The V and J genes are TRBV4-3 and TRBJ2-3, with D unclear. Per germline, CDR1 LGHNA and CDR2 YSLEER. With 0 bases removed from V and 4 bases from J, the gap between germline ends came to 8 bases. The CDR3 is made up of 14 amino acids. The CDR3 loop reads CASSQDRSSDTQYF. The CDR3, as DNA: TGCGCCAGCAGCCAAGATCGGAGCTCAGATACGCAGTATTTT.

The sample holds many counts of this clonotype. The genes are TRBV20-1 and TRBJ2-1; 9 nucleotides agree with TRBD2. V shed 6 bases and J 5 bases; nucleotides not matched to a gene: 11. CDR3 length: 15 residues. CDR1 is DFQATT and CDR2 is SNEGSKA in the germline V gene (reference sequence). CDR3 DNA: TGCAGTGCAGCCCGGGCTAGCGGGATTAACAATGAGCAGTTCTTC. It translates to CSAARASGINNEQFF.

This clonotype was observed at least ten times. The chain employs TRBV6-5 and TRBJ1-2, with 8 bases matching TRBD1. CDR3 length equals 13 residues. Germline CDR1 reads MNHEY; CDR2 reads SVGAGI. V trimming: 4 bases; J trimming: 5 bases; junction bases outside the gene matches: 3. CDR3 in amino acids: CASSFQGAYGYTF. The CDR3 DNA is TGTGCCAGCAGTTTCCAGGGGGCTTATGGCTACACCTTC.

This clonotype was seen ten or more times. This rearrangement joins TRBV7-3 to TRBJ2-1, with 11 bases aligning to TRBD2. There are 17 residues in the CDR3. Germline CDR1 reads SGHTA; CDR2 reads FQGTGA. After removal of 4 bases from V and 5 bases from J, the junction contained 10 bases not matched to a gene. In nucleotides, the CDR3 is TGTGCCAGCAGCTCATTGGCTTTAGCGGGAGGGAACAATGAGCAGTTCTTC. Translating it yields CASSSLALAGGNNEQFF.

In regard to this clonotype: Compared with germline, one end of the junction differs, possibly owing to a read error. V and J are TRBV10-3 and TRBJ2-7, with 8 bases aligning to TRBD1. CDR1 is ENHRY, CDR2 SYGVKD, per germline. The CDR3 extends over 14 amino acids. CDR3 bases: TGTGCCATCAGTGAAGGGACAGGATCCTCCGAGCAGTACTTC. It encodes CAISEGTGSSEQYF.

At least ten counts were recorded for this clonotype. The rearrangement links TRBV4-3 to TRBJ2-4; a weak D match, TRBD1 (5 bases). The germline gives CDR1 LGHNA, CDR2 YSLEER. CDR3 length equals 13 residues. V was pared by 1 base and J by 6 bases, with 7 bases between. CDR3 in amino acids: CASSQVRGNIQYF. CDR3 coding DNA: TGCGCCAGCAGCCAAGTAAGGGGAAACATTCAGTACTTC.

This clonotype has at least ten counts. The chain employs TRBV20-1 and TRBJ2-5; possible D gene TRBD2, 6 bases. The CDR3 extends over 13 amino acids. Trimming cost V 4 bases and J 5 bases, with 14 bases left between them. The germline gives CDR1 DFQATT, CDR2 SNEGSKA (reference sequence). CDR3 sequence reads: CSATSTGRETQYF. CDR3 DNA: TGCAGTGCTACCTCGACGGGGAGGGAGACCCAGTACTTC.

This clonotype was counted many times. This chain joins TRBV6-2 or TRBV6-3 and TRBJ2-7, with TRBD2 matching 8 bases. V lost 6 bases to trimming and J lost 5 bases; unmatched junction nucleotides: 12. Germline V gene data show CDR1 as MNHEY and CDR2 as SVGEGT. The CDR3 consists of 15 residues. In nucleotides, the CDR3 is TGTGCCAGCAGCCCGCGGGGAGCGGGAGTTGACGAGCAGTACTTC. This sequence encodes CASSPRGAGVDEQYF.